Listed below are T cell receptor beta chains from one sample, sequenced in a study of T cells in localized non-small cell lung cancer. Assay used: immunoSEQ multiplex PCR; TCRdb lists only in-frame clones, some missing. The repertoire holds about 52,000 clones, with around 90% as singletons. Here the sequenced sample was PBMCs, taken before any cancer treatment. Receptor source: a female donor with stage II lung adenocarcinoma. CDR3s leave out the opening cysteine and the closing phenylalanine or tryptophan. The order of the fields is clone size, V gene, D gene, J gene, CDR3 protein. The D gene is left open where the match is weak. Clone sizes are given selectively: once, few, many, or a class where the clone is expanded.

abundance: .; v_gene: TRBV19; d_gene: .; j_gene: TRBJ1-5; CDR3aa: ASSIHVGPQH
abundance: .; v_gene: TRBV19; d_gene: .; j_gene: TRBJ1-1; CDR3aa: ASSVQGNTEAF
abundance: .; v_gene: TRBV6-1; d_gene: TRBD2; j_gene: TRBJ2-1; CDR3aa: ASSEASGSSYNEQF
abundance: .; v_gene: TRBV6-1; d_gene: .; j_gene: TRBJ2-1; CDR3aa: ASSEAAPRGEQF
abundance: few; v_gene: TRBV6-5; d_gene: .; j_gene: TRBJ1-5; CDR3aa: ASSYSQVGDQPQH
abundance: .; v_gene: TRBV2; d_gene: .; j_gene: TRBJ2-3; CDR3aa: ASTRWGLESTDTQY
abundance: few; v_gene: TRBV27; d_gene: .; j_gene: TRBJ1-5; CDR3aa: ASSSGPLQPQH
abundance: .; v_gene: TRBV5-5; d_gene: .; j_gene: TRBJ1-4; CDR3aa: ASSFEAGDEKLF
abundance: .; v_gene: TRBV6-1; d_gene: TRBD1; j_gene: TRBJ2-7; CDR3aa: ASRAASGTAYEQY
abundance: .; v_gene: TRBV5-4; d_gene: .; j_gene: TRBJ1-2; CDR3aa: ASSLEGLRGGYT
abundance: .; v_gene: TRBV19; d_gene: .; j_gene: TRBJ1-4; CDR3aa: ASSIDRGTNEKLF
abundance: .; v_gene: TRBV12-2; d_gene: .; j_gene: TRBJ2-3; CDR3aa: ASRLGGPPTDTQY
abundance: .; v_gene: TRBV5-1; d_gene: .; j_gene: TRBJ2-7; CDR3aa: ASSTPSYEQY
abundance: .; v_gene: TRBV9; d_gene: .; j_gene: TRBJ2-3; CDR3aa: ASSVRDSVRSGGTDTQY
abundance: .; v_gene: TRBV15; d_gene: .; j_gene: TRBJ2-5; CDR3aa: ATSRDPQAQETQY
abundance: .; v_gene: TRBV25-1; d_gene: TRBD1; j_gene: TRBJ2-1; CDR3aa: ASSELTGVPTTGNEQF
abundance: once; v_gene: TRBV4-1; d_gene: TRBD1; j_gene: TRBJ1-6; CDR3aa: ASSQDPLGQVVLNSPLH
abundance: .; v_gene: TRBV5-1; d_gene: TRBD1; j_gene: TRBJ2-3; CDR3aa: ASSSGTGGADTQY
abundance: .; v_gene: TRBV14; d_gene: .; j_gene: TRBJ1-1; CDR3aa: ASSQDMVAEAF
abundance: .; v_gene: TRBV7-2; d_gene: .; j_gene: TRBJ1-1; CDR3aa: ASSFPDRNTEAF
abundance: once; v_gene: TRBV5-1; d_gene: .; j_gene: TRBJ1-2; CDR3aa: ASSLEAGVHYGYT
abundance: .; v_gene: TRBV7-8; d_gene: .; j_gene: TRBJ2-2; CDR3aa: ASSAGSGELF
abundance: .; v_gene: TRBV6-5; d_gene: .; j_gene: TRBJ2-3; CDR3aa: ASSYRSGTDTQY
abundance: .; v_gene: TRBV20-1; d_gene: .; j_gene: TRBJ2-5; CDR3aa: SAGRGETQY
abundance: .; v_gene: TRBV4-1; d_gene: .; j_gene: TRBJ2-1; CDR3aa: ASSQESSYNEQF
abundance: .; v_gene: TRBV5-4; d_gene: .; j_gene: TRBJ1-1; CDR3aa: ASSLGQTNTEAF
abundance: .; v_gene: TRBV7-9; d_gene: TRBD1; j_gene: TRBJ1-1; CDR3aa: ASSFRQGMNTEAF
abundance: medium-sized; v_gene: TRBV5-1; d_gene: TRBD1; j_gene: TRBJ1-6; CDR3aa: ASSFKTGAYNSPLH
abundance: .; v_gene: TRBV28; d_gene: .; j_gene: TRBJ1-1; CDR3aa: ASRNAGKGAF
abundance: .; v_gene: TRBV5-6; d_gene: .; j_gene: TRBJ1-2; CDR3aa: ASSLIRAYWGYT
abundance: once; v_gene: TRBV6-5; d_gene: TRBD1; j_gene: TRBJ1-5; CDR3aa: ASRAGGEQPQH
abundance: .; v_gene: TRBV7-6; d_gene: TRBD2; j_gene: TRBJ2-5; CDR3aa: ASSLTGLAGMETQY
abundance: .; v_gene: TRBV5-1; d_gene: .; j_gene: TRBJ1-3; CDR3aa: ASSLDGFSGNTIY
abundance: .; v_gene: TRBV18; d_gene: .; j_gene: TRBJ2-7; CDR3aa: ASSRAGYDYEQY
abundance: .; v_gene: TRBV6-6; d_gene: TRBD1; j_gene: TRBJ1-1; CDR3aa: ASRIRTGHTEAF
abundance: few; v_gene: TRBV12-5; d_gene: .; j_gene: TRBJ1-1; CDR3aa: ASGLGGSTEAF
abundance: .; v_gene: TRBV5-8; d_gene: TRBD1; j_gene: TRBJ1-1; CDR3aa: ASSRGTVNTEAF
abundance: .; v_gene: TRBV5-4; d_gene: TRBD1; j_gene: TRBJ1-4; CDR3aa: ASGGTGRNEKLF
abundance: few; v_gene: TRBV18; d_gene: TRBD1; j_gene: TRBJ2-1; CDR3aa: ASSPPRTGDSYNEQF
abundance: once; v_gene: TRBV14; d_gene: TRBD1; j_gene: TRBJ1-4; CDR3aa: ASGRQGYNEKLF
abundance: .; v_gene: TRBV7-9; d_gene: .; j_gene: TRBJ2-3; CDR3aa: ASSLAGADTQY
abundance: .; v_gene: TRBV15; d_gene: .; j_gene: TRBJ1-2; CDR3aa: ATSRHGGNYGYT
abundance: .; v_gene: TRBV5-1; d_gene: .; j_gene: TRBJ1-1; CDR3aa: ASSKMNTEAF
abundance: few; v_gene: TRBV27; d_gene: .; j_gene: TRBJ2-5; CDR3aa: ASSRIRAGRETQY
abundance: once; v_gene: TRBV4-1; d_gene: TRBD2; j_gene: TRBJ2-7; CDR3aa: ASSQAFGGLAGEQY
abundance: .; v_gene: TRBV5-6; d_gene: .; j_gene: TRBJ2-2; CDR3aa: ASSLGQGSNGELF
abundance: .; v_gene: TRBV5-4; d_gene: .; j_gene: TRBJ1-2; CDR3aa: ASSLGRGSGYT
abundance: .; v_gene: TRBV7-9; d_gene: .; j_gene: TRBJ2-1; CDR3aa: ASSPYYSYNEQF
abundance: .; v_gene: TRBV19; d_gene: .; j_gene: TRBJ2-1; CDR3aa: ASSSEGSSSYNEQF
abundance: .; v_gene: TRBV5-6; d_gene: .; j_gene: TRBJ1-1; CDR3aa: ASSFMMNTEAF
abundance: .; v_gene: TRBV11-2; d_gene: .; j_gene: TRBJ2-2; CDR3aa: ASSFQRDTGELF